Only a few counts were recorded for the clone carrying this TCR beta chain. The antigen is not known. MiXCR, run by TCRdb on the 5' RACE reads, gives a single entry per CDR3 protein. The repertoire consists of under 550,000 distinct CDR3 sequences, with 25% to 30% occurring once and the leading ten covering 0.85% to 1%. The data belong to a study of CD8 T cells in ankylosing spondylitis. Germline CDR1 and CDR2: SGHRS and YFSETQ. This CDR3 region has 19 residues. Trimming removed 0 bases at V and 1 base at J, with 22 bases between. General study results and limits: A TCR beta motif made of fewer than ten highly homologous variants seemed typical of ankylosing spondylitis blood.

The clonotype originates from a male donor with ankylosing spondylitis. V and J are TRBV5-1 and TRBJ2-5; D uncertain. Sequencing was done on a sample of blood, either unsorted or a sorted T cell fraction (not recorded which). CDR3 protein: CASSLGFGRTGESQETQYF. The CDR3 DNA sequence: TGCGCCAGCAGCTTGGGGTTTGGTAGGACGGGTGAAAGCCAAGAGACCCAGTACTTC.